The rows below give T cell receptor beta chains drawn from one sample of a study of T-cell memory formation after mild COVID-19. TCRdb analysed the 5' RACE reads with MiXCR anew, one entry per CDR3 protein. Of about 150,000 distinct CDR3 sequences in the sample, roughly 15% were seen once. Sequenced material: PBMCs or a T cell subset sorted from them (not recorded which). The receptors derive from an adult woman who had mild COVID-19 (a few samples of this study predate the infection). Cell type and time point are not known. Both conserved end residues are part of each CDR3. The D gene is left open where the match is weak. Clone sizes are given selectively: once, few, many, or a class where the clone is expanded.

cdr3_nt	cdr3_aa	v_call	j_call	d_call	clone_size
TGTGCCTGGAGTGTACGGGCGGATCAGCCCCAGCATTTT	CAWSVRADQPQHF	TRBV30	TRBJ1-5	NA	NA
TGTGCCAGCAGTTTAGAGGCTGAAGCTTTCTTT	CASSLEAEAFF	TRBV12-3/TRBV12-4	TRBJ1-1	NA	few
TGTGCCAGCAGTCAGCGGGGGGGTTCCTACAATGAGCAGTTCTTC	CASSQRGGSYNEQFF	TRBV5-4	TRBJ2-1	TRBD2	NA
TGTGCCAGCAGTTCAGCAAGGGACAGGGGGCGGAATGGCTACACCTTC	CASSSARDRGRNGYTF	TRBV27	TRBJ1-2	TRBD1	NA
TGTGCCAGCACCCACAGGGGGATTCCAGATACGCAGTATTTT	CASTHRGIPDTQYF	TRBV27	TRBJ2-3	TRBD1	NA
TGTGCCAGCAGCCGACAGGGGGGTGGAGAGACCCAGTACTTC	CASSRQGGGETQYF	TRBV3-1	TRBJ2-5	TRBD1	few
TGTGCCAGCAGGCGTTGGGACGGAGGTGAGCAGTTCTTC	CASRRWDGGEQFF	TRBV4-2	TRBJ2-1	NA	few
TGTGCCAGCAGTTACTCTCCCGGGACAGGGTCCTACGAGCAGTACTTC	CASSYSPGTGSYEQYF	TRBV6-5	TRBJ2-7	TRBD1	NA
TGTGCCAGCAGCCAGACTAGTTCACCCCTCCACTTT	CASSQTSSPLHF	TRBV6-6	TRBJ1-6	NA	many
TGTGCCAGCAGCCAAGAGAGGACGGGGGCCGGGGGCTACGAGCAGTACTTC	CASSQERTGAGGYEQYF	TRBV4-2	TRBJ2-7	NA	NA
TGTGCCAGCAGCCCACGCGAAGCGGGACACCAAGAGACCCAGTACTTC	CASSPREAGHQETQYF	TRBV7-8	TRBJ2-5	TRBD2	NA
TGTGCCAGCAGCCTGCAGCGGGTTGGGGGGAATGAGCAGTTCTTC	CASSLQRVGGNEQFF	TRBV7-2	TRBJ2-1	NA	NA
TGCGCCAGCAGCCCCTCGGTAGGGGCCGGGTACGAGCAGTACTTC	CASSPSVGAGYEQYF	TRBV5-1	TRBJ2-7	NA	few
TGTGCCAGCACCCGTGACCCACCCTACGAGCAGTACTTC	CASTRDPPYEQYF	TRBV2	TRBJ2-7	NA	NA
TGTGCCAGCAGCGGTAGTAGCAGTCCGGGACAGGGGAGCGCCGGGGAGCTGTTTTTT	CASSGSSSPGQGSAGELFF	TRBV9	TRBJ2-2	TRBD1	NA
NA	CASSFGPGGAGGTIF	TRBV12-3/TRBV12-4	TRBJ2-1	NA	NA
TGCGCCAGCAGCCAAGATCATGGGACAGGGGGGTATGGCTACACCTTC	CASSQDHGTGGYGYTF	TRBV4-1	TRBJ1-2	TRBD1	NA
TGTGCCAGCAGCCAATACTCTAGCACAGATACGCAGTATTTT	CASSQYSSTDTQYF	TRBV12-3/TRBV12-4	TRBJ2-3	NA	NA
TGTGCCAGCAGGGACAGGGAGGCGGGCTATGGCTACACCTTC	CASRDREAGYGYTF	TRBV6-5	TRBJ1-2	TRBD1	few
TGTGCCACCAGTGATCGCCACCGAGGATCGGGTAACTATGGCTACACCTTC	CATSDRHRGSGNYGYTF	TRBV24-1	TRBJ1-2	NA	NA
TGCAGTGCTAGAGTGGGACTAGCGGGAGTTGCAGATACGCAGTATTTT	CSARVGLAGVADTQYF	TRBV20-1	TRBJ2-3	TRBD2	NA
TGTGCCAGCAGCCCCTCGAGCGGTGGCGGGTATGGCTACACCTTC	CASSPSSGGGYGYTF	TRBV9	TRBJ1-2	NA	few
TGTGCCAGCAGTGTAGGGGGTGGGGGCAATCAGCCCCAGCATTTT	CASSVGGGGNQPQHF	TRBV2	TRBJ1-5	NA	NA
TGTGCCAGCAGCTCCCTAGCGGGGGGTGATGAGCAGTTCTTC	CASSSLAGGDEQFF	TRBV7-6	TRBJ2-1	TRBD2	NA
TGTGCCAGCAGCGGACGACAGAGCATGAGGGAGCCCCAGCATTTT	CASSGRQSMREPQHF	TRBV6-2/TRBV6-3	TRBJ1-5	NA	NA
TGTGCCAGCAGCACCCGGAGGGGACTGTACCAAGAGACCCAGTACTTC	CASSTRRGLYQETQYF	TRBV3-1	TRBJ2-5	NA	NA
TGCGCCAGCAGCCCTGTCGGCAGCCCAGAGACCCAGTACTTC	CASSPVGSPETQYF	TRBV5-1	TRBJ2-5	NA	many
TGTGCCAGCAGCCCCCGGACTGGTGGGGATGAGCAGTTCTTC	CASSPRTGGDEQFF	TRBV9	TRBJ2-1	NA	few
TGTGCCAGCAGCCCGTTGCCCACGAACACCGGGGAGCTGTTTTTT	CASSPLPTNTGELFF	TRBV7-3	TRBJ2-2	NA	NA
TGTGCCAGCAGTTACAATACAGGGAACTACGAGCAGTACTTC	CASSYNTGNYEQYF	TRBV6-5	TRBJ2-7	NA	few
TGTGCCAGCAGCGTAGGAGGGCGGGAGCAGTTCTTC	CASSVGGREQFF	TRBV9	TRBJ2-1	NA	few
TGTGCCAGCAGTTACAAGCCTGGCCAGCCCCAGCATTTT	CASSYKPGQPQHF	TRBV6-5	TRBJ1-5	NA	few
TGTGCCAGCAGTTTGGGGAATAGCGGTGCCTACAATGAGCAGTTCTTC	CASSLGNSGAYNEQFF	TRBV27	TRBJ2-1	NA	few
TGTGCCACCAGTGACCCTAGGACTAGCGGGAGGAGTGGTGGCTACAATGAGCAGTTCTTC	CATSDPRTSGRSGGYNEQFF	TRBV24-1	TRBJ2-1	TRBD2	few
TGTGCCATCAGGGGGCTCGACACCGGGGAGCTGTTTTTT	CAIRGLDTGELFF	TRBV10-3	TRBJ2-2	NA	NA
TGCGCCAGCAGCCAAACCCTAACAGGTTCACCCCTCCACTTT	CASSQTLTGSPLHF	TRBV4-1	TRBJ1-6	NA	NA
TGTGCCAGCAGTTTAGTGGGGGTTCAGCCCCAGCATTTT	CASSLVGVQPQHF	TRBV12-3/TRBV12-4	TRBJ1-5	NA	few
TGCAGCGTTGAAGGCACTGGGCAGGGGCGAACCAACGTCCTGACTTTC	CSVEGTGQGRTNVLTF	TRBV29-1	TRBJ2-6	NA	NA
TGTGCCAGCAGTTCCCCTGCCGGGAACTACAATGAGCAGTTCTTC	CASSSPAGNYNEQFF	TRBV6-5	TRBJ2-1	NA	many
TGTGCCAGTAGCCTGACAGGGGTAGGGAGCAATCAGCCCCAGCATTTT	CASSLTGVGSNQPQHF	TRBV19	TRBJ1-5	TRBD1	few